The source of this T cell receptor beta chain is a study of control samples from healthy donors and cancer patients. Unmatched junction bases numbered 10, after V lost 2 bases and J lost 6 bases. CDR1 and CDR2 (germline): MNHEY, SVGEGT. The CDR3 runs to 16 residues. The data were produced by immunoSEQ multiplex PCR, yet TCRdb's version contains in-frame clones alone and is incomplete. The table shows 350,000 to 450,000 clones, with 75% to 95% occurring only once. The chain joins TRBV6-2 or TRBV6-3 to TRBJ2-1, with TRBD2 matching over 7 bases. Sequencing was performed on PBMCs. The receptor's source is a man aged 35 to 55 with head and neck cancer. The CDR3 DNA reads TGTGCCAGCAGTTACGGCGAAACGGGAGGTTTCAATGAGCAGTTCTTC. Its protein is CASSYGETGGFNEQFF.